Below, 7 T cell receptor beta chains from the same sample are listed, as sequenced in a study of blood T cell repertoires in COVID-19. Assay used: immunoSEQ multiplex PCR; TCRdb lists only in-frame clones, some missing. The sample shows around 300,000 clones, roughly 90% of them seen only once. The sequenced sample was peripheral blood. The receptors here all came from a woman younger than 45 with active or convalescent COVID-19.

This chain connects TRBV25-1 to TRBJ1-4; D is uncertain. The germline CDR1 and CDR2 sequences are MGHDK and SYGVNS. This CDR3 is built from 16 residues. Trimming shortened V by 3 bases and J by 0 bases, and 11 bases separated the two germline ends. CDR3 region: CASSDPLGATNEKLFF. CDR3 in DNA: TGTGCCAGCAGTGACCCTTTAGGAGCAACTAATGAAAAACTGTTTTTT.

The CDR3 coding sequence is TGCGCCAGCAGCCAAGAACCAGGTGTTTACGAGCAGTACTTC. As protein: CASSQEPGVYEQYF. This sequence joins TRBV4-3 and TRBJ2-7; no clear D gene. CDR3 length: 14 residues. Germline values: CDR1 LGHNA, CDR2 YSLEER. The V end was cut by 0 bases, the J end by 4 bases, with 10 bases between.

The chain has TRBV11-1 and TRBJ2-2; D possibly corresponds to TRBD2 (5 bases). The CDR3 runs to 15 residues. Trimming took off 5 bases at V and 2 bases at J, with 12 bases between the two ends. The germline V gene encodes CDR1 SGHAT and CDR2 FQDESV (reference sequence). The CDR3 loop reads CASSPSWGNTGELFF. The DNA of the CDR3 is TGTGCCAGCAGCCCTAGCTGGGGAAACACCGGGGAGCTGTTTTTT. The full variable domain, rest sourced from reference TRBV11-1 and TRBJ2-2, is EAEVAQSPRYKITEKSQAVAFWCDPISGHATLYWYRQILGQGPELLVQFQDESVVDDSQLPKDRFSAERLKGVDSTLKIQPAELGDSAMYLCASSPSWGNTGELFFGEGSRLTVL.

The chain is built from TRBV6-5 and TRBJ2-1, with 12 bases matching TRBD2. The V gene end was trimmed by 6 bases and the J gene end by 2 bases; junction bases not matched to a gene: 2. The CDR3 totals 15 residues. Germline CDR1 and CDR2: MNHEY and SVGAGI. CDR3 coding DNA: TGTGCCAGCAGGGCTAGCGGGGGGGCCTACAATGAGCAGTTCTTC. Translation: CASRASGGAYNEQFF.

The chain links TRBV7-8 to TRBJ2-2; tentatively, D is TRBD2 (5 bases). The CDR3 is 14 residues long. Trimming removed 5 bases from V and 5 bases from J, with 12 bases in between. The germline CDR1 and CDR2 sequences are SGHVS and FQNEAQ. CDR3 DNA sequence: TGTGCCAGCAGCCCCCGGGCGGGTACCGGGGAGCTGTTTTTT. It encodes CASSPRAGTGELFF.

The CDR3 region has the DNA TGTGCCAGCAGCCGGGGTGGAGCGGGACTAAAAGAGACCCAGTACTTC. This gives the protein CASSRGGAGLKETQYF. This chain joins TRBV5-5 and TRBJ2-5, with 7 bases identical to TRBD2. The CDR3 runs to 16 residues. CDR1 is SGHKS, CDR2 YYEKEE, per germline (reference sequence). J gave up 3 bases and V 4 bases, and 12 bases lay outside the gene matches.

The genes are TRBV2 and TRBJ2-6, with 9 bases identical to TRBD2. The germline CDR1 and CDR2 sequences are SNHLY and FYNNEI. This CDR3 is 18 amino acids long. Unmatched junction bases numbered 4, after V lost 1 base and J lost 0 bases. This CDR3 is CASSEGASGVSGANVLTF. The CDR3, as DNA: TGTGCCAGCAGTGAAGGGGCTAGCGGGGTCTCTGGGGCCAACGTCCTGACTTTC. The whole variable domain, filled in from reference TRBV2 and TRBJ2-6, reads EPEVTQTPSHQVTQMGQEVILRCVPISNHLYFYWYRQILGQKVEFLVSFYNNEISEKSEIFDDQFSVERPDGSNFTLKIRSTKLEDSAMYFCASSEGASGVSGANVLTFGAGSRLTVL.